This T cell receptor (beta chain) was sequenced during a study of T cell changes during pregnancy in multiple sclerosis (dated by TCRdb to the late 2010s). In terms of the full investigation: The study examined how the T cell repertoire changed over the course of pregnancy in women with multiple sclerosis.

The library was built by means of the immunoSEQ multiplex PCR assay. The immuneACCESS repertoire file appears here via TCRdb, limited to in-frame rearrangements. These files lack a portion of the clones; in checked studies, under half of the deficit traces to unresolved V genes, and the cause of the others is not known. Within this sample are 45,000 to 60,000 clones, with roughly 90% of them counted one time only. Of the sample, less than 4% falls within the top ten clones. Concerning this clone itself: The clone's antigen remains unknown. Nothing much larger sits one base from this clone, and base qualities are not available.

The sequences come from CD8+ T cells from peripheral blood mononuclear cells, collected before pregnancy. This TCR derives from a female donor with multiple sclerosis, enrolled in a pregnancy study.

At the DNA level, the sequence is TGTGCCAGCAGTATCGATGGGGCGGATGGCTACACCTTC. Its translation is CASSIDGADGYTF. The V and J genes are TRBV25-1 and TRBJ1-2; the D region possibly corresponds to TRBD1 (5 bases align). The CDR3 starts with the cysteine, ends with the phenylalanine, and has 13 residues. Only the CDR3 DNA is retained, 39 bases long and in frame from the first base. According to the germline V gene, CDR1 reads MGHDK and CDR2 reads SYGVNS. V lost 5 bases and J lost 6 bases; the stretch between them is 13 bases long.